The rows below give T cell receptor beta chains drawn from one sample of a study of OX40 agonist ivuxolimab in advanced cancers. The assay was immunoSEQ multiplex PCR, and TCRdb's table has in-frame clones only and misses some. The table shows fewer than 60,000 clones, with 75% to 90% occurring only once. The starting material was CD4+ or CD8+ T cells sorted from blood, obtained in a trial of the OX40 agonist ivuxolimab. The receptors originated from an adult with an advanced solid tumor such as melanoma, head and neck, liver or kidney cancer. CDR3s include the opening cysteine and the closing phenylalanine or tryptophan. The D gene is left open where the match is weak. Where a row states a size, it is once, few, many or the class of an expanded clone; other rows omit it.

clone size: .
V gene: TRBV5-4
D gene: .
J gene: TRBJ1-2
CDR3 DNA: TGTGCCAGCAGCTCTTACAGTTACTATGGCTACACCTTC
CDR3 protein: CASSSYSYYGYTF

clone size: .
V gene: TRBV4-1
D gene: .
J gene: TRBJ2-5
CDR3 DNA: TGCGCCAGCAGCCATCCACTAGCTATGGGGGAGACCCAGTACTTC
CDR3 protein: CASSHPLAMGETQYF

clone size: .
V gene: TRBV27
D gene: .
J gene: TRBJ1-1
CDR3 DNA: TGTGCCAGCAGTTTTCTGCCCATGAACACTGAAGCTTTCTTT
CDR3 protein: CASSFLPMNTEAFF

clone size: .
V gene: TRBV6-4
D gene: TRBD1
J gene: TRBJ1-6
CDR3 DNA: TGTGCCAGCAGCCGGGACAGAGTATCACCCCTCCACTTT
CDR3 protein: CASSRDRVSPLHF

clone size: .
V gene: TRBV6-1
D gene: .
J gene: TRBJ2-1
CDR3 DNA: TGTGCCAGCAGTGACCGGGGCCTCCCGTACGGTGAGCAGTTCTTC
CDR3 protein: CASSDRGLPYGEQFF

clone size: .
V gene: TRBV7-9
D gene: .
J gene: TRBJ1-1
CDR3 DNA: TGTGCCAGCAGCTTAGGGACGGAGCAGGATTGGGCTTTCTTT
CDR3 protein: CASSLGTEQDWAFF

clone size: once
V gene: TRBV4-1
D gene: .
J gene: TRBJ1-2
CDR3 DNA: TGCGCCAGCAGCCAAGGGCCCCTTGGAGGCAACTATGGCTACACCTTC
CDR3 protein: CASSQGPLGGNYGYTF

clone size: .
V gene: TRBV9
D gene: .
J gene: TRBJ1-6
CDR3 DNA: TGTGCCAGCAGCGTAGCGGGAGGGTCCTACAATTCACCCCTCCACTTT
CDR3 protein: CASSVAGGSYNSPLHF

clone size: .
V gene: TRBV7-9
D gene: TRBD1
J gene: TRBJ1-1
CDR3 DNA: TGTGCCAGCAGCCCATGGACAGGAAAGGAGGCTTTCTTT
CDR3 protein: CASSPWTGKEAFF

clone size: .
V gene: TRBV6-1
D gene: .
J gene: TRBJ1-2
CDR3 DNA: TGTGCCAGCAGTGAAGCTGGGGGCTATGGCTACACCTTC
CDR3 protein: CASSEAGGYGYTF

clone size: few
V gene: TRBV9
D gene: TRBD1
J gene: TRBJ1-2
CDR3 DNA: TGTGCCAGCAGCGTTTCCCTAGAAGGACAGGGGGGAGATGGCTACACCTTC
CDR3 protein: CASSVSLEGQGGDGYTF

clone size: .
V gene: TRBV30
D gene: .
J gene: TRBJ1-6
CDR3 DNA: TGTGCCTGGAGTGAGGGGCCCGGCAATTCACCCCTCCACTTT
CDR3 protein: CAWSEGPGNSPLHF

clone size: .
V gene: TRBV19
D gene: .
J gene: TRBJ1-1
CDR3 DNA: TGTGCCAGTAGTATTGTTGGGGGTCCCACTGAAGCTTTCTTT
CDR3 protein: CASSIVGGPTEAFF

clone size: .
V gene: TRBV7-9
D gene: TRBD2
J gene: TRBJ2-1
CDR3 DNA: TGTGCCAGCAGCTTAACTAGCGGGGGGCTGGATTGGTTCTTC
CDR3 protein: CASSLTSGGLDWFF

clone size: .
V gene: TRBV7-9
D gene: TRBD2
J gene: TRBJ2-2
CDR3 DNA: TGTGCCAGCAGCTTAGGAACTAGCGGGGCGAACACCGGGGAGCTGTTTTTT
CDR3 protein: CASSLGTSGANTGELFF

clone size: .
V gene: TRBV19
D gene: .
J gene: TRBJ1-1
CDR3 DNA: TGTGCCAGTAGTATAGGCCGGATTGAAGCTTTCTTT
CDR3 protein: CASSIGRIEAFF

clone size: medium-sized
V gene: TRBV19
D gene: .
J gene: TRBJ1-5
CDR3 DNA: TGTGCCAGTAGTACCCTAGACCCGGGAGGAGGTCAGCCCCAGCATTTT
CDR3 protein: CASSTLDPGGGQPQHF

clone size: .
V gene: TRBV23-1
D gene: .
J gene: TRBJ1-5
CDR3 DNA: TGCGCCAGCAGTCAATCTTCAGGGGCTAGCAATCAGCCCCAGCATTTT
CDR3 protein: CASSQSSGASNQPQHF

clone size: .
V gene: TRBV14
D gene: TRBD1
J gene: TRBJ1-1
CDR3 DNA: TGTGCCAGCAGAGCCACAGGGGGGAGAACTGAAGCTTTCTTT
CDR3 protein: CASRATGGRTEAFF

clone size: .
V gene: TRBV11-2
D gene: .
J gene: TRBJ1-4
CDR3 DNA: TGTGCCAGCAGCCACGTGGGGGAGTATGAAAAACTGTTTTTT
CDR3 protein: CASSHVGEYEKLFF

clone size: once
V gene: TRBV12-5
D gene: .
J gene: TRBJ1-3
CDR3 DNA: TGTGCTAGTGGTTCCAGGGGAGGCTCTGGAAACACCATATATTTT
CDR3 protein: CASGSRGGSGNTIYF

clone size: .
V gene: TRBV7-2
D gene: .
J gene: TRBJ2-2
CDR3 DNA: TGTGCCAGCAGCTTTGGAGGGTCCGGGGAGCTGTTTTTT
CDR3 protein: CASSFGGSGELFF

clone size: .
V gene: TRBV7-2
D gene: TRBD1
J gene: TRBJ2-1
CDR3 DNA: TGTGCCAGCAGTTTGAACACAGGGGGACCCTACAATGAGCAGTTCTTC
CDR3 protein: CASSLNTGGPYNEQFF

clone size: .
V gene: TRBV12-5
D gene: .
J gene: TRBJ2-7
CDR3 DNA: TGTGCTAGTGGTTTACCAGGGCTTCTTGACGAGCAGTACTTC
CDR3 protein: CASGLPGLLDEQYF

clone size: .
V gene: TRBV6-5
D gene: .
J gene: TRBJ2-3
CDR3 DNA: TGTGCCAGCAGTTATGGGGATACGCAGTATTTT
CDR3 protein: CASSYGDTQYF

clone size: once
V gene: TRBV13
D gene: .
J gene: TRBJ1-1
CDR3 DNA: TGTGCCAGCAGCTTAGGACAGGCCAACACTGAAGCTTTCTTT
CDR3 protein: CASSLGQANTEAFF

clone size: .
V gene: TRBV18
D gene: TRBD2
J gene: TRBJ2-1
CDR3 DNA: TGTGCCAGCTCACCTCTCTGGGAGGGCGATGAGCAGTTCTTC
CDR3 protein: CASSPLWEGDEQFF

clone size: .
V gene: TRBV10-3
D gene: .
J gene: TRBJ2-7
CDR3 DNA: TGTGCCATCAGTGAGTCAGTGAGCTCCTACGAGCAGTACTTC
CDR3 protein: CAISESVSSYEQYF